The present entry profiles one T cell receptor beta chain with its context. The data derive from a study of cytomegalovirus exposure and HLA in healthy donors. This CDR3 contains 14 residues. Per germline, CDR1 SGHRS and CDR2 YFSETQ. Trimming removed 0 bases from V and 6 bases from J, with 12 bases in between. PCR involved 60 Vbeta and 13 Jbeta primers. Produced via immunoSEQ multiplex PCR; TCRdb's table is partial and in-frame only. The repertoire consists of under 150,000 clones, with about 75% occurring once and the leading ten covering more than 4%. The clonotype was recovered from a man in his 60s in good health and CMV-seronegative. The chain joins TRBV5-1 to TRBJ1-1; D ambiguous. Sequenced material: PBMCs. Here the CDR3 DNA reads TGCGCCAGCAGCTTGGCCCCGGGAATGGCTGAAGCTTTCTTT. Translation gives CASSLAPGMAEAFF. Full variable domain (missing parts from reference TRBV5-1 and TRBJ1-1): KAGVTQTPRYLIKTRGQQVTLSCSPISGHRSVSWYQQTPGQGLQFLFEYFSETQRNKGNFPGRFSGRQFSNSRSEMNVSTLELGDSALYLCASSLAPGMAEAFFGQGTRLTVV.